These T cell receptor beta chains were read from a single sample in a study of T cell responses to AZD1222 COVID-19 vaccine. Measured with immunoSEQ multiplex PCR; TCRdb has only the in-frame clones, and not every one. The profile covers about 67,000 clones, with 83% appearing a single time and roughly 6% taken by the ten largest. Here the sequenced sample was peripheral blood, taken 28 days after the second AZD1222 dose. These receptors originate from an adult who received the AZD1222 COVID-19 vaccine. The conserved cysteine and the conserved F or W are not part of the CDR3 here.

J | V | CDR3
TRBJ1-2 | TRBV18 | ASSPSQAGTYGYT
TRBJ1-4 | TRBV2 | ASSFQRRLF
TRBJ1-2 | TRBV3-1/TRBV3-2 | ASSQDRDISGYT
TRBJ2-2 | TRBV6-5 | ASSLGWTSSYGELF
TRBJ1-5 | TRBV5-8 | ASSTGHINQPQH
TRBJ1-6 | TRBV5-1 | ASSRDRGTSALH
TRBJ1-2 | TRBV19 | ASRPTGANYGYT
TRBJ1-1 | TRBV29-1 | SVFGGATEAF
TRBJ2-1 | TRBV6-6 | ASSNTLASSGWEAFNEQF
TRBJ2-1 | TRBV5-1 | ASSNRPGTGSMPKEQF
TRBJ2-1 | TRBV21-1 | ASSKVAKGSSYNEQF
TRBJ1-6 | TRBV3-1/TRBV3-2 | ASSQDRESSYNSPLH
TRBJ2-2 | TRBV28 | ASSSSGGKSELF
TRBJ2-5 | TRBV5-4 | ASSGATSGIQETQY
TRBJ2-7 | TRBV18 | ASSPGAQGEQY
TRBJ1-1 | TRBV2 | ASSGERFEAF
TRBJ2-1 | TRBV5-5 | ASSPSESPLFSYNEQF
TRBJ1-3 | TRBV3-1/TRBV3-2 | ASSQGGNTIY
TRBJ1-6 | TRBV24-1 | ATINRGHSSPLH
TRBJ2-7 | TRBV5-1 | ASSTGTGGYEQY
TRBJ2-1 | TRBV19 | ASSISGTQRGTSYNEQF
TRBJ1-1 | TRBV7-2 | ASSLVFGGGTEAF
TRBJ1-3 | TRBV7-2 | ASNTGQGGNTIY
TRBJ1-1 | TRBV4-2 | ASSQVETENTEAF
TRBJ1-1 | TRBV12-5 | ASAHYTEAF
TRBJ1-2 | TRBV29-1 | SVEGQWYGYT
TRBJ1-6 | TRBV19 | ASKGVWDSPLH
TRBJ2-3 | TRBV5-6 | ASNRPETDTQY
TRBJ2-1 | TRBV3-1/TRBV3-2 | ASSQSTSGVNNEQF
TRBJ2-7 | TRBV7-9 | ASSLGGSNYEQY
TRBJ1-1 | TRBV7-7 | ASSSSLNTEAF
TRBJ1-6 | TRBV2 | ASSQQSSYNSPLH
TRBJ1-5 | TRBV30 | AWSLGFGNQPQH
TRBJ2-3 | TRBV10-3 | AISAFSNTDTQY
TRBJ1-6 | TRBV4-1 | ASSSTGEITSPLH
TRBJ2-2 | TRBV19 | ASSIGAVAGELF
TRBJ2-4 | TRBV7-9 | ASSFHRTSGGNIQY
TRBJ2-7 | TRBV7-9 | ASSSTTGGPWEQY
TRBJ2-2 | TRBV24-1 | ATSPPSGELF
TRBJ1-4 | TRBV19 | ASSMAGNEKLF
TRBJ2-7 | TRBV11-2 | ASRSRGHSTGEQY
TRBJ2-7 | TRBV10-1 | ASSEPGREQY
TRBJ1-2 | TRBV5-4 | ASSLDRGYYGYT
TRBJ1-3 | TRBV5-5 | ASSFDWSGNTIY
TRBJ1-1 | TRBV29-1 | SLQRGGVNTEAF
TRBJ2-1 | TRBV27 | ASSLTGPSYNEQF
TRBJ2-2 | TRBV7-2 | ASTVRLAGTGELF
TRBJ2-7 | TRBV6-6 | ASSQPSGVEQY
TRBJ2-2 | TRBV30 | AWRRDRGTGELF
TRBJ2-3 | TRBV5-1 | ASSLGGGQGTDTQY
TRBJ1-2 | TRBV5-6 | ASSLEQNLYGYT
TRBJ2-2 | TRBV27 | ASRPMGGGTGELF
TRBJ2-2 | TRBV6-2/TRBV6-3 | ASSYSFRTDTGELF
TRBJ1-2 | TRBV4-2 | ASSQPVGRTTNYGYT
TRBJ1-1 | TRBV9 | ASSVVGGANTEAF
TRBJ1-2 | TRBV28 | ASSWTGQGARVIGYT
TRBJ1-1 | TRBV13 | ASSTPRGLNTEAF
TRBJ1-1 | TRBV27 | ASSLSGLSSTEAF
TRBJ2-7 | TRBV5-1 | ASSSTASSYEQY